Listed here is a single T cell receptor (beta chain). What it binds is unknown. These data originate in a study of post-analysis software for immune sequencing data. Study-level information: Relapsing-remitting, secondary progressive and progressive-relapsing courses of multiple sclerosis were included. Study-level findings and limits: Under F measure analysis, samples from one preparation batch co-clustered strongly. With TRBV5-6, TRBV5-1 and TRBV20-1 included, about five TRBV segments were more frequent in patients than in controls.

cDNA libraries for TCR beta contained unique molecular identifiers. TCRdb analysed the PCR reads with MiXCR anew, one entry per CDR3 protein. The sample consists of about 400,000 distinct CDR3 sequences, roughly 38% of them appearing once. CDR1 and CDR2 (germline): LGHNA, YNFKEQ. This CDR3 has 15 amino acids. V was trimmed by 3 bases and J by 3 bases, leaving 12 bases between them. This TCR was sampled from a girl aged 5-17 years with multiple sclerosis. The sample consisted of blood. The rearrangement links TRBV4-2 to TRBJ1-5; D gene ambiguous. The CDR3 coding sequence is TGTGCCAGCAGCCAGGGAGGTTCTAACAATCAGCCCCAGCATTTT. This codes for CASSQGGSNNQPQHF.